The 22 T cell receptor beta chains below were found in one sample sequenced in a study of T cells after yellow fever vaccination (dated by TCRdb to the late 2010s). The library relied on 5' RACE. Sequencing was carried out with an Illumina NovaSeq 6000. Clones were called with MiXCR by TCRdb after fastp trimmed the public reads at Q25, and only in-frame beta chains were retained. Each CDR3 protein appears once, grouped with its most common genes and DNA. The sample yields about 430,000 distinct CDR3 sequences; under 20% were counted once. 18% of the sample is taken by the ten largest. Reading the label with the study, this specimen's treatment or condition is: live attenuated yellow fever vaccine strain. The specimen comprised PBMCs, sampled before the yellow fever booster vaccination. These receptors all stem from a man between 18 and 35 years old who received the YFV17D yellow fever vaccine.

The table lists this clonotype with a few counts. V is TRBV7-2 and J is TRBJ1-2; D is possibly TRBD1 (6 bases). The CDR3 contains 16 residues. The V and J ends lost 1 base and 8 bases respectively, with 20 bases between them. Per the germline V gene, CDR1 is SGHTA and CDR2 is FQGNSA. CDR3 DNA sequence: TGTGCCAGCAGCTTAGGACCGCGGACAGTTCCGGGAGGCTACACCTTC. Translating gives CASSLGPRTVPGGYTF.

V and J are TRBV5-1 and TRBJ2-5; TRBD1 is a possible D gene (7 bases). V was cut by 5 bases and J by 1 base, with 18 bases left in between. The CDR3 contains 16 residues. CDR1 SGHRS and CDR2 YFSETQ come from the germline V gene. CDR3 residues: CASRGGQPGVQETQYF. The CDR3 DNA reads as TGCGCCAGCAGGGGGGGACAGCCGGGCGTCCAAGAGACCCAGTACTTC.

A remark on this clonotype: Its ends do not fully match the called genes, so a read error is possible. This chain uses TRBV13 with TRBJ2-7; TRBD1 matches at 8 bases. The CDR3 has 11 residues. The germline gives CDR1 PRHDT, CDR2 FYEKMQ (reference sequence). CDR3: CASSFLRDRTF. The DNA of the CDR3 is TGTGCCAGCAGCTTCCTCCGGGACAGGACCTTC.

This clonotype was picked up a small number of times. The gene calls are TRBV29-1 and TRBJ2-7; the D gene could be TRBD1 or TRBD2 (6 bases each). This CDR3 is built from 15 residues. Germline lookup yields CDR1 SQVTM and CDR2 ANQGSEA. Trimming pared 0 bases from V and 6 bases from J, leaving 18 bases between. In DNA form, the CDR3 reads TGCAGCGTTGAAGATCTCTCGGGGGCGAGCACCGAGCAGTACTTC. It translates to CSVEDLSGASTEQYF.

CDR3: CASSQDFDASEQYF. In nucleotides, the CDR3 is TGTGCCAGCAGCCAAGACTTCGACGCCTCCGAGCAGTACTTC. V gene TRBV4-2 combines with J gene TRBJ2-7; D gene ambiguous. Per germline, CDR1 LGHNA and CDR2 YNFKEQ. The ends were cut back, 0 bases at V and 6 bases at J, with 12 bases in the middle. CDR3 size: 14 residues.

This rearrangement joins TRBV29-1 to TRBJ2-6; no clear D gene. Trimming left V 0 bases short and J 2 bases short, with 8 bases between. Germline CDR1 SQVTM, CDR2 ANQGSEA. The CDR3 is 15 amino acids. The CDR3 nucleotides are TGCAGCGTTGAAGATAGGCCGCCTGGGGCCAACGTCCTGACTTTC. It yields the protein CSVEDRPPGANVLTF.

This clonotype turned up a few times. The rearrangement joins TRBV11-2 to TRBJ1-1; D not certain. The CDR3 consists of 12 residues. Germline V gene lookup returns CDR1 SGHAT and CDR2 FQNNGV. The V end lost 6 bases, the J end lost 3 bases, and 8 bases lay between the germline ends. CDR3 in DNA: TGTGCCAGCAGGCACCAGGACACTGAAGCTTTCTTT. It is translated as CASRHQDTEAFF.

The V call is TRBV15, the J call TRBJ2-7, with D hard to call. The CDR3 runs 13 residues. Germline CDR1 reads LNHNV; CDR2 reads YYDKDF (reference sequence). This CDR3 is CATSRDLSHEQYV. CDR3 sequence (DNA): TGTGCCACCAGCAGAGATCTCTCCCACGAGCAGTACGTC.

The rearrangement joins TRBV7-6 to TRBJ2-3, with a weak D call TRBD2 (7 bases). Germline V gene sequence: CDR1 SGHVS, CDR2 FNYEAQ. V lost 5 bases to trimming and J lost 4 bases, with 19 bases between them. The CDR3 has 16 amino acids. CDR3 residues: CASSLGGAGGPDTQYF. CDR3 in DNA: TGTGCCAGCAGCCTAGGGGGGGCAGGAGGCCCAGATACGCAGTATTTT.

The V gene is TRBV5-1, the J gene TRBJ2-3; 7 positions agree with TRBD1. Germline V gene data show CDR1 as SGHRS and CDR2 as YFSETQ. CDR3 length equals 15 residues. J gave up 7 bases and V 3 bases, and 11 bases lay outside the gene matches. CDR3 coding DNA: TGCGCCAGCAGCTGGACAGGTCCGAATTCCAATACGCAGTATTTT. Protein sequence: CASSWTGPNSNTQYF. The full variable domain, rest sourced from reference TRBV5-1 and TRBJ2-3, is KAGVTQTPRYLIKTRGQQVTLSCSPISGHRSVSWYQQTPGQGLQFLFEYFSETQRNKGNFPGRFSGRQFSNSRSEMNVSTLELGDSALYLCASSWTGPNSNTQYFGPGTRLTVL.

This clonotype was detected a few times. This chain connects TRBV6-5 to TRBJ2-1; the D gene is possibly TRBD1 (6 bases). CDR3 length equals 13 residues. CDR1 is MNHEY and CDR2 is SVGAGI in the germline V gene. Trimming shortened V by 6 bases and J by 10 bases, and 16 bases separated the two germline ends. The CDR3 spells CASRYETGAEQFF. CDR3 bases: TGTGCCAGCAGATACGAGACAGGCGCCGAGCAGTTCTTC.

This rearrangement joins TRBV19 to TRBJ1-2; D is possibly TRBD1 (5 bases). CDR1 LNHDA and CDR2 SQIVND come from the germline V gene (reference sequence). V was cut by 7 bases and J by 7 bases, with 7 bases left in between. There are 10 residues in the CDR3. CDR3 in DNA: TGTGCCAGTATGGGACGTGGCTACACCTTC. The encoded protein is CASMGRGYTF.

This clonotype has ten or more counts. The V call is TRBV29-1, the J call TRBJ1-1, with D uncertain. Trimming stripped 3 bases from V and 3 bases from J, with 5 bases between. Germline CDR1 reads SQVTM; CDR2 reads ANQGSEA. The CDR3 runs to 11 residues. The CDR3 sequence is CSVEGYTEAFF. The CDR3 DNA reads TGCAGCGTTGAGGGGTACACTGAAGCTTTCTTT.

At least ten counts were recorded for this clonotype. The rearrangement joins TRBV24-1 to TRBJ1-2; the D gene is possibly TRBD1 (6 bases). CDR3 length equals 14 residues. V was shortened by 6 bases and J by 8 bases, with 18 bases between the two germline ends. Germline-derived CDR1 and CDR2 are KGHDR and SFDVKD. The DNA of the CDR3 is TGTGCCACCAGTCTGTCCGGGGGCGAGGGCGGCTACACCTTC. This encodes CATSLSGGEGGYTF.

V and J are TRBV12-3 or TRBV12-4 and TRBJ1-2; tentative D call: TRBD1 (5 bases). This CDR3 contains 12 residues. With 4 bases removed from V and 8 bases from J, the gap between germline ends came to 11 bases. CDR3 sequence (DNA): TGTGCCAGCAGTTACCGGACACGAGGCTACACCTTC. It encodes CASSYRTRGYTF.

This chain joins TRBV27 and TRBJ2-7; a weak D match, TRBD1 (5 bases). CDR1 and CDR2 from the germline V gene are MNHEY and SMNVEV (reference sequence). The CDR3 loop spans 14 amino acids. V was shortened by 3 bases and J by 2 bases, with 11 bases between the two germline ends. The CDR3 DNA reads as TGTGCCAGCAGTTTTGGGGCAGACACCTACGAGCAGTACTTC. Translation: CASSFGADTYEQYF.

This clonotype was found a few times. This rearrangement joins TRBV3-1 to TRBJ1-6; D call uncertain. Germline V gives CDR1 LGHDT, CDR2 YNNKEL (reference sequence). The V and J ends lost 1 base and 10 bases respectively, with 14 bases between them. This CDR3 comprises 15 residues. This chain's CDR3 is CASSQGLVTLSPLHF. For the CDR3, the DNA is TGTGCCAGCAGCCAAGGGTTGGTGACCCTCTCACCCCTCCACTTT.

This clonotype was found a few times. This chain joins TRBV6-1 and TRBJ2-3; TRBD2 agrees at 10 bases. The CDR3 is 13 amino acids. CDR1 is MNHNS, CDR2 SASEGT, per germline. J lost 12 bases, V lost 4 bases, and 7 bases had no gene match. CDR3 region: CASSGVLAGGQYF. In DNA, the CDR3 is TGTGCCAGCAGTGGCGTATTAGCGGGGGGACAGTATTTT.

The chain carries TRBV6-5 and TRBJ2-1; D might be TRBD2 (5 bases). This CDR3 region has 13 residues. CDR1 is MNHEY and CDR2 is SVGAGI in the germline V gene. V dropped 5 bases and J dropped 6 bases, with 11 bases sitting between them. CDR3 in amino acids: CASSLRAGNEQFF. CDR3 nucleotide sequence: TGTGCCAGCAGTCTGCGGGCCGGCAATGAGCAGTTCTTC.

This sequence joins TRBV3-1 and TRBJ2-1; TRBD2 might be the D (5 bases). CDR1 LGHDT and CDR2 YNNKEL come from the germline V gene (reference sequence). The CDR3 extends over 17 amino acids. With 0 bases removed from V and 1 base from J, the gap between germline ends came to 13 bases. The DNA for the CDR3 is TGTGCCAGCAGCCAAGATCTAACTAGTTGGTCCTACAATGAGCAGTTCTTC. This sequence encodes CASSQDLTSWSYNEQFF.

V usage is TRBV20-1 and J usage is TRBJ1-2; a possible D gene is TRBD1 (5 bases). V was cut by 0 bases and J by 7 bases, with 21 bases left in between. The CDR3 length is 16 residues. Germline CDR1 DFQATT, CDR2 SNEGSKA (reference sequence). The CDR3 loop reads CSARETPGPRPGGYTF. CDR3 nucleotides: TGCAGTGCTAGAGAGACTCCGGGACCCCGTCCGGGTGGCTACACCTTC.

The chain is built from TRBV7-2 and TRBJ2-3, with 15 bases lining up with TRBD2. Germline assignment: CDR1 SGHTA and CDR2 FQGNSA. CDR3 size: 17 residues. With V trimmed by 5 bases and J by 5 bases, 8 bases remained unmatched. In DNA form, the CDR3 reads TGTGCCAGCAGCAAACCGGGACTAGCGGGGGGAATAGATACGCAGTATTTT. It translates to CASSKPGLAGGIDTQYF.